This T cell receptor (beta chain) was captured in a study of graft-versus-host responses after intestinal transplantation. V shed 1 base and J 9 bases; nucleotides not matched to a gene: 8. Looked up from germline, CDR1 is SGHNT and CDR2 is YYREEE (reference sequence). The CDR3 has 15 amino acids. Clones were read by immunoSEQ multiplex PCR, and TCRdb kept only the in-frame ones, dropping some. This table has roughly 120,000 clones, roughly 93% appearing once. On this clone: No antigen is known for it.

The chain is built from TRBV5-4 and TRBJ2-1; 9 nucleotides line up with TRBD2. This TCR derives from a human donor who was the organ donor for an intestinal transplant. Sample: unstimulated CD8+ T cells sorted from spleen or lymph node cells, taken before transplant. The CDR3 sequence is CASSLWREGRGEQFF. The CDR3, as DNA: TGTGCCAGCAGCTTGTGGCGGGAGGGCCGGGGTGAGCAGTTCTTC.